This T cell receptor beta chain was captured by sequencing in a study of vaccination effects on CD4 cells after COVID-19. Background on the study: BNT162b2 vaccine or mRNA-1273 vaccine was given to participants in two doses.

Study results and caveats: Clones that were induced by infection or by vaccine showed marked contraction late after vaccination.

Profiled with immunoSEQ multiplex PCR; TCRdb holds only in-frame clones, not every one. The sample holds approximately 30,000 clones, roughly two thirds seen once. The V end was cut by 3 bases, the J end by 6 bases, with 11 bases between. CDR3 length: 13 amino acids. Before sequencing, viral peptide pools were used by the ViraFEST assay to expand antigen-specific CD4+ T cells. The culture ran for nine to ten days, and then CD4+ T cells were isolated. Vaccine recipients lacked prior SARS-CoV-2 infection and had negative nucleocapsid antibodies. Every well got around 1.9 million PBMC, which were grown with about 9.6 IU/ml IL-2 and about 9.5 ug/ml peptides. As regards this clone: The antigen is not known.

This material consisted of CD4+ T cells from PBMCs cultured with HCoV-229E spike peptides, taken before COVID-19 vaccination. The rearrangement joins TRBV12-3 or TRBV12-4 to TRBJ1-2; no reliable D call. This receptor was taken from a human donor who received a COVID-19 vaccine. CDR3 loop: CASSFRTVNGYTF. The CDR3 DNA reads TGTGCCAGCAGTTTTCGGACCGTCAATGGCTACACCTTC.